This TCR beta chain was obtained from a study of beta chain features in type 1 diabetes. Regarding the study as a whole: Type 1 diabetes patients had moderately but significantly shorter TCRB CDR3s in all four CD4+ subsets.

Isolated RNA was reverse transcribed in full, so expressed TCRB transcripts were sequenced. Clones were read by immunoSEQ multiplex PCR, and TCRdb kept only the in-frame ones, dropping some. This table has around 15,000 clones, more than 70% appearing once. The CDR3 consists of 15 residues. CDR1 SNHLY and CDR2 FYNNEI come from the germline V gene. V was cut by 3 bases and J by 4 bases, with 16 bases left in between. In the case of this clone: Its antigen is not identified.

This receptor was taken from a woman between 18 and 29 years old with type 1 diabetes. V usage is TRBV2 and J usage is TRBJ2-7, with D possibly TRBD2 on 6 matching bases. Input material: stem cell memory CD4+ T cells from blood. The CDR3 DNA reads TGTGCCAGCAGTGAGAGGGAGCGGGCCTTTTACGAGCAGTACTTC. This gives the protein CASSERERAFYEQYF. The full variable domain, its missing parts supplied by reference TRBV2 and TRBJ2-7, is EPEVTQTPSHQVTQMGQEVILRCVPISNHLYFYWYRQILGQKVEFLVSFYNNEISEKSEIFDDQFSVERPDGSNFTLKIRSTKLEDSAMYFCASSERERAFYEQYFGPGTRLTVT.